A selection of T cell receptor beta chains follows, all from one sample in a study of molecular identifiers for immune sequencing clone quantification. TCRdb independently ran MiXCR on the PCR reads; one entry per CDR3 protein. The sample has some 40,000 distinct CDR3 sequences, less than 20% seen once. The specimen sequenced was naive CD8+ T cells from blood, with Jurkat cell RNA spiked in. The receptors were sampled from a human donor in good health. Some libraries in this study had Jurkat cell RNA spiked in. Each CDR3 is given with its conserved first and last residue. The D gene is left open where the match is weak. Size is omitted from some rows. Given values are once, few, many or a class for expanded clones.

cdr3_nt | cdr3_aa | clone_size | j_call | d_call | v_call
TGTGCCAGCAGCTTAGACTGGCTAGCGAACTACGAGCAGTACTTC | CASSLDWLANYEQYF | many | TRBJ2-7 | - | TRBV7-2
TGTGCCAGCAGCCCACCCCCGAGCGGGAAAGGCACCGGGGAGCTGTTTTTT | CASSPPPSGKGTGELFF | many | TRBJ2-2 | TRBD2 | TRBV11-2
TGTGCCAACAGCTTGGACGCCTGGGACACCCTGGGGAATCAGCCCCAGCATTTT | CANSLDAWDTLGNQPQHF | few | TRBJ1-5 | - | TRBV5-8
TGTGCCAGCAGCTCCTTAGAAGCTTTCTTT | CASSSLEAFF | many | TRBJ1-1 | - | TRBV7-9
TGTGCCAGCAGCACAGCAGGACATAGTTCCTACAATGAGCAGTTCTTC | CASSTAGHSSYNEQFF | many | TRBJ2-1 | - | TRBV7-2
TGTGCCAGCAGTTACTGGCAGGGAGACATTCAGTACTTC | CASSYWQGDIQYF | many | TRBJ2-4 | - | TRBV6-5
TGTGCCAGCAGCCCACGAGGTGGCAAGAGAAACATTCAGTACTTC | CASSPRGGKRNIQYF | many | TRBJ2-4 | - | TRBV6-2/TRBV6-3
TGTGCCAGCAGTTACGTCTCGGGGGGAACCGGGGAGCTGTTTTTT | CASSYVSGGTGELFF | - | TRBJ2-2 | TRBD2 | TRBV6-2/TRBV6-3
TGTGCCAGCAGTTTAGATCAGGAGAGAACGATCTACGAGCAGTACTTC | CASSLDQERTIYEQYF | many | TRBJ2-7 | - | TRBV12-3/TRBV12-4
TGCAGCGCCGAAGAAGGGACAGGTTGGAATGAGCAGTTCTTC | CSAEEGTGWNEQFF | many | TRBJ2-1 | TRBD1 | TRBV29-1
TGTGCCAGCAGCGAGAGGACTACAAATTTTGATACGCAGTATTTT | CASSERTTNFDTQYF | many | TRBJ2-3 | - | TRBV7-2
TGTGCCAGCAGTCCCATTACGGCGGGTGTCGCAGATACGCAGTATTTT | CASSPITAGVADTQYF | - | TRBJ2-3 | - | TRBV27
TGCGCCAGCAGCCAAGGACGGACCTACGAGCAGTACTTC | CASSQGRTYEQYF | many | TRBJ2-7 | - | TRBV4-3
TGTGCCAGCAGCCTAATATCCGACGAGCAGTACTTC | CASSLISDEQYF | many | TRBJ2-7 | - | TRBV12-3/TRBV12-4
TGTGCCACCAGTGATTTAATAAGGGGAAACAATGAGCAGTTCTTC | CATSDLIRGNNEQFF | few | TRBJ2-1 | - | TRBV24-1
TGCGCCAGCAGCCAAGGTTTCGGTAATGAGCAGTACTTC | CASSQGFGNEQYF | many | TRBJ2-7 | - | TRBV4-1
TGCAGCGCCGCTGGGGGGGAGTCCCAGTACTTC | CSAAGGESQYF | many | TRBJ2-5 | TRBD2 | TRBV29-1
TGCGCCAGCAGCCAAGGGTTCGGCTCCTACGAGCAGTACTTC | CASSQGFGSYEQYF | many | TRBJ2-7 | - | TRBV4-3
TGTGCCAGCAGCTTAGTTGGCGGGATAACAGATACGCAGCATTTT | CASSLVGGITDTQHF | - | TRBJ1-5 | - | TRBV7-3
TGCAGCGTTGGGGAAACGTGGGCCGGGGAGCTGTTTTTT | CSVGETWAGELFF | many | TRBJ2-2 | - | TRBV29-1
TGTGCCATCATGGGACTAGCGGGGGAAGGAGTTCGCACAGATACGCAGTATTTT | CAIMGLAGEGVRTDTQYF | - | TRBJ2-3 | TRBD2 | TRBV10-3
TGTGCCAGCAGTTTAGCGGGACAGGGGGCCGAGCAGTACTTC | CASSLAGQGAEQYF | many | TRBJ2-7 | TRBD1 | TRBV27
TGTGCCAGCAGTACATCCAAACCTAAGACTAGCGCAGATACGCAGTATTTT | CASSTSKPKTSADTQYF | many | TRBJ2-3 | TRBD2 | TRBV12-3/TRBV12-4
TGTGCCAGCAGCAAAGCGGGCAGGGGGATCCACAATGAGCAGTTCTTC | CASSKAGRGIHNEQFF | - | TRBJ2-1 | - | TRBV21-1
TGCAGCGTTGTAGGCCACGATACCGGGGAGCTGTTTTTT | CSVVGHDTGELFF | many | TRBJ2-2 | - | TRBV29-1
TGTGCCAGCAGCTACGGCCCTAGCAATCAGCCCCAGCATTTT | CASSYGPSNQPQHF | - | TRBJ1-5 | - | TRBV7-9
TGCGCCAGCAGCTTGGAGCTAGCGGGAGGTCAGACCCAGTACTTC | CASSLELAGGQTQYF | many | TRBJ2-5 | TRBD2 | TRBV5-1
TGTGCCAGCTCACGAAGGATTGAGCGGGCTGATGAGCAGTTCTTC | CASSRRIERADEQFF | few | TRBJ2-1 | - | TRBV18
TGTGCCAGCAGTCCCGGGACGGATAGCAATCAGCCCCAGCATTTT | CASSPGTDSNQPQHF | - | TRBJ1-5 | - | TRBV28
TGTGCCAGCCGAACAAGCCCGGATACGCAGTATTTT | CASRTSPDTQYF | few | TRBJ2-3 | - | TRBV28
TGTGCCAGCAGTTTCTCGGGGGCGGGTGAAAAACTGTTTTTT | CASSFSGAGEKLFF | few | TRBJ1-4 | - | TRBV28
TGCGCCAGCAGCCAAGACTCGATTGGGGAGCAGTACTTC | CASSQDSIGEQYF | many | TRBJ2-7 | - | TRBV4-1
TGTGCCAGCAGCCCGGGGAGTTATCTGGGACGGTCGGATACGCAGTATTTT | CASSPGSYLGRSDTQYF | - | TRBJ2-3 | - | TRBV7-9
TGTGCCAGCAGTTTAATGGTCAATGAGCAGTTCTTC | CASSLMVNEQFF | many | TRBJ2-1 | - | TRBV28
TGCGCCATCACCTCTGGGGCCAACGTCCTGACTTTC | CAITSGANVLTF | - | TRBJ2-6 | - | TRBV11-2
TGTGCCAGCAACCCACAGGGAAACGAGCAGTACTTC | CASNPQGNEQYF | few | TRBJ2-7 | - | TRBV12-3/TRBV12-4
TGTGCCAGCAGTTTTCACTACGTCCCCTACGAGCAGTACTTC | CASSFHYVPYEQYF | - | TRBJ2-7 | - | TRBV28
TGTGCCAGCAGTGGTTTCACAGATACGCAGTATTTT | CASSGFTDTQYF | few | TRBJ2-3 | - | TRBV5-4
TGTGCCAGCAGTGTAACTGGGACGTTACCCTACAATGAGCAGTTCTTC | CASSVTGTLPYNEQFF | - | TRBJ2-1 | - | TRBV6-1
TGCAGTGCCCCACAGGCCTACGAGCAGTACTTC | CSAPQAYEQYF | many | TRBJ2-7 | - | TRBV20-1
TGTGCCAGCAGCTCCCTCCGAAGACTAGCAGGAAATGAGCAGTTCTTC | CASSSLRRLAGNEQFF | many | TRBJ2-1 | TRBD2 | TRBV7-6
TGTGCCAGCAGTGAACCGGGACTAGCGGGAGGCCAAGAGACCCAGTACTTC | CASSEPGLAGGQETQYF | few | TRBJ2-5 | TRBD2 | TRBV6-5
TGTGCCAGTAGTATGGGGCAGGGGATGGTCTACGAGCAGTACTTC | CASSMGQGMVYEQYF | few | TRBJ2-7 | - | TRBV19
TGTGCCAGCAGCGTAACAGGGTTAAGCAATCAGCCCCAGCATTTT | CASSVTGLSNQPQHF | many | TRBJ1-5 | - | TRBV28
TGCAGCGTTCGCCAGAAGTGGGACGAGCAGTACTTC | CSVRQKWDEQYF | - | TRBJ2-7 | - | TRBV29-1
TGTGCCAGTAGTATACTTCGGCAGACTCCGTTCACAGATACGCAGTATTTT | CASSILRQTPFTDTQYF | many | TRBJ2-3 | - | TRBV19
TGCAGCGTTGAAACGGTCGGGACACCTTACGAGCAGTACTTC | CSVETVGTPYEQYF | - | TRBJ2-7 | - | TRBV29-1
TGTGCCAGCAGCCAAGAGACCCGAGGGGACGTAGATACGCAGTATTTT | CASSQETRGDVDTQYF | many | TRBJ2-3 | - | TRBV3-1
TGTGCCAGCAGCCACCGAGGGTACAGGGATCCCACCACAGATACGCAGTATTTT | CASSHRGYRDPTTDTQYF | many | TRBJ2-3 | - | TRBV3-1
TGTGCCAGCAGTACGTTGAGAGACACCGGGGAGCTGTTTTTT | CASSTLRDTGELFF | many | TRBJ2-2 | - | TRBV28
TGCAGCGTTGAAATGGGGACTCAGAACACCGGGGAGCTGTTTTTT | CSVEMGTQNTGELFF | many | TRBJ2-2 | - | TRBV29-1
TGTGCCAGCAACCTCGGGAGGGGTGTCACCGGGGAGATGTTTTTT | CASNLGRGVTGEMFF | - | TRBJ2-2 | TRBD2 | TRBV28